The 11 T cell receptor beta chains below were found in one sample sequenced in a study of blood T cell repertoires in COVID-19. Profiled with immunoSEQ multiplex PCR; TCRdb holds only in-frame clones, not every one. The sample lists around 130,000 clones; around three quarters were seen once. Sequencing was done on a sample of peripheral blood. The receptors derive from a man aged 55 to 69 with active or convalescent COVID-19.

The J gene is TRBJ1-2, the V gene TRBV12-3 or TRBV12-4; D not resolved. The germline V and J ends were trimmed by 6 bases and 8 bases, with 16 bases remaining between them. The CDR3 is 13 amino acids. In DNA form, the CDR3 reads TGTGCCAGCAGCTCACCGGGATTAGGCGGCTACACCTTC. Translation: CASSSPGLGGYTF.

The genes are TRBV7-2 and TRBJ1-2; no definite D call. Germline CDR1 and CDR2: SGHTA and FQGNSA. The CDR3 has 13 residues. V was pared by 3 bases and J by 2 bases, with 7 bases between. CDR3 DNA: TGTGCCAGCAGCTTCGGGTTCAACTATGGCTACACCTTC. It yields the protein CASSFGFNYGYTF.

This clone appeared a single time. This chain joins TRBV19 and TRBJ1-5, with D maybe TRBD1 (5 bases). The CDR3 runs to 14 residues. V lost 4 bases and J 3 bases, leaving 10 bases between the germline ends. CDR1 LNHDA and CDR2 SQIVND come from the germline V gene (reference sequence). CDR3 bases: TGTGCCAGTAGTAGCCGGGACTTCAATCAGCCCCAGCATTTT. This translates into CASSSRDFNQPQHF.

This clone has at least ten counts. The chain carries TRBV3-1 (or the pseudogene TRBV3-2) and TRBJ2-2; TRBD1 might be the D (5 bases). The CDR3 length is 15 residues. V lost 0 bases, J lost 1 base, and 6 bases lay in between. In germline, CDR1 is LGHDT, CDR2 YNNKEL (reference sequence). CDR3 loop: CASSQEDRNTGELFF. In DNA form, the CDR3 reads TGTGCCAGCAGCCAAGAAGACAGGAACACCGGGGAGCTGTTTTTT.

The rearrangement uses TRBV5-1 and TRBJ1-1; 7 bases are a match to TRBD1. The CDR3 length is 15 residues. Germline values: CDR1 SGHRS, CDR2 YFSETQ. V shed 0 bases, J shed 1 base, and the junction held 3 bases outside the gene matches. The CDR3 is CASSLEGAWNTEAFF. The CDR3 nucleotides read TGCGCCAGCAGCTTGGAGGGGGCCTGGAACACTGAAGCTTTCTTT.

The chain links TRBV10-3 to TRBJ2-1, with 9 nucleotides matching TRBD2. Trimming removed 10 bases from V and 4 bases from J; junction bases left unmatched: 5. The CDR3 runs to 13 residues. The V gene's germline CDR1 is ENHRY and CDR2 SYGVKD. CDR3 coding DNA: TGTGCCACCGAGCGGGAGGTTTACAATGAGCAGTTCTTC. Amino acids: CATEREVYNEQFF.

This rearrangement joins TRBV18 to TRBJ1-5; 10 bases are a match to TRBD1. CDR3 length equals 14 residues. Per the germline V gene, CDR1 is KGHSH and CDR2 is LQKENI. V trimming: 3 bases; J trimming: 6 bases; junction bases outside the gene matches: 2. CDR3 sequence (DNA): TGTGCCAGCTCACCGGACAGGGGGGGTCAGCCCCAGCATTTT. This encodes CASSPDRGGQPQHF.

The chain links TRBV6-1 to TRBJ1-4; D is perhaps TRBD1 (6 bases). CDR3 length: 15 residues. V lost 2 bases to trimming and J lost 0 bases, with 7 bases between them. CDR1 MNHNS and CDR2 SASEGT come from the germline V gene. CDR3 loop: CASSETGPTNEKLFF. CDR3 nucleotides: TGTGCCAGCAGTGAAACAGGGCCAACTAATGAAAAACTGTTTTTT.

This chain joins TRBV3-1 (or the pseudogene TRBV3-2) and TRBJ1-5; 8 bases map to TRBD1. Germline assignment: CDR1 LGHDT and CDR2 YNNKEL (reference sequence). J lost 1 base, V lost 4 bases, and 6 bases had no gene match. The CDR3 length is 16 residues. The CDR3, as DNA: TGTGCCAGCAGCCCCAGCAGGGGGCTGAGCAATCAGCCCCAGCATTTT. This gives the protein CASSPSRGLSNQPQHF.

J is TRBJ2-3 and V is TRBV28, with TRBD2 matching 8 bases. This CDR3 is 17 amino acids long. V shed 1 base and J 5 bases; nucleotides not matched to a gene: 11. Germline V CDR1 and CDR2: MDHEN, SYDVKM. The CDR3 reads CASSLFGRGVPRDTQYF. The CDR3 nucleotides are TGTGCCAGCAGTTTATTTGGGCGGGGGGTACCTCGAGATACGCAGTATTTT.

The chain carries TRBV2 and TRBJ2-7, with a tentative D call TRBD1 (6 bases). This CDR3 spans 13 amino acids. CDR1 and CDR2 (germline): SNHLY, FYNNEI. V was trimmed by 7 bases and J by 3 bases, leaving 13 bases between them. The CDR3 DNA follows: TGTGCCAGCACCTCGGACAGCCACTACGAGCAGTACTTC. Residues: CASTSDSHYEQYF. Complete variable domain (other parts from reference TRBV2 and TRBJ2-7): EPEVTQTPSHQVTQMGQEVILRCVPISNHLYFYWYRQILGQKVEFLVSFYNNEISEKSEIFDDQFSVERPDGSNFTLKIRSTKLEDSAMYFCASTSDSHYEQYFGPGTRLTVT.